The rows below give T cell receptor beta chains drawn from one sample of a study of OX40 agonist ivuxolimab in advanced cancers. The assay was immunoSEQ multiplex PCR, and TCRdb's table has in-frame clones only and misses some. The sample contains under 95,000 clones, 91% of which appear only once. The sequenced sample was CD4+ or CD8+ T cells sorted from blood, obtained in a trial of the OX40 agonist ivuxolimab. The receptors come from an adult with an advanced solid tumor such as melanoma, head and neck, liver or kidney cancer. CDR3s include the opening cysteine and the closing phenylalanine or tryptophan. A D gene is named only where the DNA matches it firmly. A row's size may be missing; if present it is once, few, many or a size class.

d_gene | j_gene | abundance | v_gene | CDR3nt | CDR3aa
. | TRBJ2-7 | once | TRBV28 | TGTGCCAGCACCCTAGCCCGGGGACCCTACGAGCAGTACTTC | CASTLARGPYEQYF
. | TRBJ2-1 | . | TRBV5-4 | TGTGCCAGCAGCTTGGGTTATGAGCAGTTCTTC | CASSLGYEQFF
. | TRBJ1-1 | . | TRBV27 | TGTGCCAGCAGTTTAACCCCGAACACTGAAGCTTTCTTT | CASSLTPNTEAFF
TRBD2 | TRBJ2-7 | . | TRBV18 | TGTGCCAGCTCACCACAAAGCGGGGCCTACGAGCAGTACTTC | CASSPQSGAYEQYF
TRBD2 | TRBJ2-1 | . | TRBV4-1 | TGCGCCAGCAGCCAATATCTTCGACTAGCGGGAAGCTCCTACAATGAGCAGTTCTTC | CASSQYLRLAGSSYNEQFF
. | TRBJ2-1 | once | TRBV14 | TGTGCCAGCAGCCAAGATAGATCCTACAATGAGCAGTTCTTC | CASSQDRSYNEQFF
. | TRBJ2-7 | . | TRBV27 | TGTGCCAGCAGTTTAAAAGCAGGGACCCTCAACGAGCAGTACTTC | CASSLKAGTLNEQYF
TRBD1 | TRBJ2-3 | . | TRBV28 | TGTGCCACAGGGACAGGGCGAATAACCACTAGCACAGATACGCAGTATTTT | CATGTGRITTSTDTQYF
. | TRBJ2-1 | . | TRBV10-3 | TGTGCCGTCGGGACCACGTACAATGAGCAGTTCTTC | CAVGTTYNEQFF
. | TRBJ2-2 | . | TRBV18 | TGTGCCAGCTCACCTGGTAAAGTAGCCGGGGAGCTGTTTTTT | CASSPGKVAGELFF
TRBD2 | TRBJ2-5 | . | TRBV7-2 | TGTGCCAGCAGCTCGGGGGGACTAGCGAGAGAGACCCAGTACTTC | CASSSGGLARETQYF
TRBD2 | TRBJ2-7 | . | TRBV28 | TGTGCCAGCAGTTTAGGACTAGCGGGAGCCTACGAGCAGTACTTC | CASSLGLAGAYEQYF
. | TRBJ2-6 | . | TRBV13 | TGTGCCAGCAGCTTAGGACTCGGCTCTGGGGCCAACGTCCTGACTTTC | CASSLGLGSGANVLTF
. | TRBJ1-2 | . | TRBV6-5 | TGTGCCAGCAGTTACTCTGAGGGGGGCAGCTATGGCTACACCTTC | CASSYSEGGSYGYTF
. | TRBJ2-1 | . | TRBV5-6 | TGTGCCAGCAACTCGTGGCAAACCTACAATGAGCAGTTCTTC | CASNSWQTYNEQFF
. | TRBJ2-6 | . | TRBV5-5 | TGTGCCAGCACCATATCAGGGCTCGGAGGGGCCAACGTCCTGACTTTC | CASTISGLGGANVLTF
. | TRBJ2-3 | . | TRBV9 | TGTGCCAGCAGCGTAGCGTCTAGCGGCACAGATACGCAGTATTTT | CASSVASSGTDTQYF
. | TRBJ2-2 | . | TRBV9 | TGTGCCAGCAGCGCCGTCCCCCAGAACACCGGGGAGCTGTTTTTT | CASSAVPQNTGELFF
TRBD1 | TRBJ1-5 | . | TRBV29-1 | TGCAGCGTCAGACAGGGGGGACAGCCCCAGCATTTT | CSVRQGGQPQHF
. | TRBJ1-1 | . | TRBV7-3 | TGTGCCAGCAGCTTAATGGCTTGGGGGAACACTGAAGCTTTCTTT | CASSLMAWGNTEAFF
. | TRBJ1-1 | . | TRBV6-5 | TGTGCCAGCAGTTACACGGGACAGAACACTGAAGCTTTCTTT | CASSYTGQNTEAFF
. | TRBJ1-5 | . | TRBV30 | TGTGCCTGGAGTGATAAGGGGCTACGTCAGCCCCAGCATTTT | CAWSDKGLRQPQHF
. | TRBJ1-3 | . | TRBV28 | TGTGCCAGCAGTTTAGCCGGTTCTGGAAACACCATATATTTT | CASSLAGSGNTIYF
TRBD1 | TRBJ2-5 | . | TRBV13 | TGTGCCAGCAGCTTTGGGACAGGGTCAGAGACCCAGTACTTC | CASSFGTGSETQYF
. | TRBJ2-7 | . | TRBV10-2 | TGCGCCAGCAGAGGGATTGGACGGGAGTTTTCCGAGCAGTACTTC | CASRGIGREFSEQYF
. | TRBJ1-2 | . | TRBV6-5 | TGTGCCAGCAGTTACCGCGCAGACTATGGCTACACCTTC | CASSYRADYGYTF
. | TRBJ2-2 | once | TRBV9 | TGTGCCAGCAGCGTAGCAGGTCTGGGCACCGGGGAGCTGTTTTTT | CASSVAGLGTGELFF
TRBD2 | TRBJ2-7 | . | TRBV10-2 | TGCGCCAGCAGTGAGCGTCGGACTAGCGGGAGTGAGCAGTACTTC | CASSERRTSGSEQYF
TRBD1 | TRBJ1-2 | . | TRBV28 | TGTGCCAGCACCTCGGGGGGACAGGGAGTTAATGGCTACACCTTC | CASTSGGQGVNGYTF
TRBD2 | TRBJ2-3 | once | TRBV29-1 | TGCAGCGTTTCAGGGCTAGCGGGAGGGTTAGATACGCAGTATTTT | CSVSGLAGGLDTQYF
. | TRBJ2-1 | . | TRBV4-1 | TGCGCCAGCAGCCAAGTAATGAGTCGGCACAATGAGCAGTTCTTC | CASSQVMSRHNEQFF
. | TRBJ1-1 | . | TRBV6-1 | TGTGCCAGCACGTTTTACGGGGGACAGAACACTGAAGCTTTCTTT | CASTFYGGQNTEAFF
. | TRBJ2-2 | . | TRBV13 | TGTGCCAGCAGTTTCCTACAGGGTCCCGGGGAGCTGTTTTTT | CASSFLQGPGELFF
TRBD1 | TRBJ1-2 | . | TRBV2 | TGTGCCAGCAGGTCCGGGAGGAACAGGGGGGTCTATGGCTACACCTTC | CASRSGRNRGVYGYTF
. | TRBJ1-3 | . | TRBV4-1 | TGCGCCAGCAGCCAAGCCAACCCCTTCTCTGGAAACACCATATATTTT | CASSQANPFSGNTIYF